This entry concerns a single T cell receptor (beta chain). The antigen it recognizes is unknown. There are no base qualities to consult, and no much larger clone falls within one base. These data come from a study of post-analysis software for immune sequencing data (dated by TCRdb to between 2014 and 2016). With regard to the full study: Disease courses on record covered relapsing-remitting, secondary progressive and progressive-relapsing multiple sclerosis, though some patients had no subtype annotation. Patient repertoires were compared against some twelve previously published healthy control repertoires from donors aged about 6 to 28 years. A subset of samples was prepared in parallel using single-end sample barcoding, then pooled and co-amplified after Illumina adapter ligation.

Germline trimming: 0 bases from V, 6 bases from J; junction bases outside gene matches: 2. For CDR1 and CDR2, the germline V gene lists SGHRS and YFSETQ. Counted from cysteine to phenylalanine, this CDR3 has 14 amino acids. The sequence is cut down to CDR3 DNA, 42 bases in frame from base 1. To demonstrate the VDJtools post-analysis software, the study profiled TCR beta repertoires from the peripheral blood of around 13 young patients with multiple sclerosis. The multiple sclerosis patients were children and adolescents between roughly 6 and 15 years of age. Library preparation used PCR. The instrument given in TCRdb is Illumina HiSeq 2500. To reduce PCR and sequencing biases, unique molecular identifiers were incorporated into the TCR beta cDNA libraries. About 500,000 cDNA molecules were obtained for every 1 to 10 million input T cells, so each molecule roughly corresponded to one T cell. The patient libraries were prepared and sequenced using the same protocol as the earlier healthy control dataset. Within a given batch, samples were prepared together, multiplexed and sequenced on the same HiSeq lane. For the original study's pipeline: Raw barcoded reads were processed with MIGEC, discarding single-read molecular identifier groups before consensus assembly and CDR3 extraction. Clonotype tables were post-analysed with VDJtools, and diversity was normalized by down-sampling all datasets to the smallest sample size. In repertoire overlap clustering, CDR3 amino acid sequences, but not nucleotide sequences, were matched to correct batch-related cross-sample contamination. Clones were called with MiXCR by TCRdb after fastp trimmed the public reads at Q25, and only in-frame beta chains were retained. For every CDR3 protein sequence, its rows merge into one entry that carries the most common genes and DNA. TCRdb, rather than the study authors, made the V and J calls. The sample has hundreds of thousands of distinct CDR3 sequences on record, around 64% of them singletons. The ten top clones hold approximately 10% of the sample.

Study-level results and caveats: Compared with controls, multiple sclerosis patients had significantly lower normalized Chao1 diversity, a finding suggesting substantial peripheral T-cell clonal expansion. Patients showed significantly higher frequencies than controls for 4 or 5 TRBV segments, among them TRBV5-6, TRBV5-1 and TRBV20-1. The multiple sclerosis patient group was slightly younger than the control group. Direct clustering with F measure revealed strong co-clustering of samples prepared in the same batch, which led to a batch-effect correction.

Sequenced: blood. The chain is made from TRBV5-1 and TRBJ2-1, and TRBD2 aligns with 8 junction nucleotides. The TCR sequence derives from a girl aged 2-9 years with multiple sclerosis. The DNA sequence follows: TGCGCCAGCAGCTTGGGAGCGGGAGTCAATGAGCAGTTCTTC. Translated, it reads CASSLGAGVNEQFF.